Below, one T cell receptor (beta chain) is given with its context. Its antigen is unidentified. CD45RA-negative memory and CD45RA+ naive subsets were split from the CD4+ cells. The CDR3 loop spans 11 amino acids. Deletions cut 3 bases from V and 7 bases from J, with 6 bases between. Germline V gene lookup returns CDR1 DFQATT and CDR2 SNEGSKA (reference sequence). This specimen belongs to a study of shared clonotypes between healthy human individuals. Study-wide findings and caveats: On the whole, naive subsets had larger estimated richness than memory subsets had.

Libraries were prepared by immunoSEQ multiplex PCR; TCRdb keeps only in-frame clonotypes and omits some of them. The data show 2 million to 2.5 million clones, around 95% seen once. The J gene is TRBJ1-4, the V gene TRBV20-1; D is uncertain. This sequence originates from a man aged 18 to 29 in good health. Sequencing was done on a sample of naive CD4+ T cells sorted from blood. Subset meaning: CD45RA+ positively selected. CDR3 bases: TGCAGTGCTAGCGATACTGAAAAACTGTTTTTT. Translation gives CSASDTEKLFF.